The sequence of this TCR beta chain was determined in a study of cytotoxic CD8 clonotypes in ibrutinib-treated CLL. Study at large: Treatment had run for a median about 12 months, range 6 to 36, when response samples were taken.

T cells were sequenced at a targeted depth of 1 in 200,000 to 1 in 1 million. Repertoires were generated with immunoSEQ multiplex PCR, while TCRdb's copy carries only in-frame clones and drops some. The repertoire holds some 200,000 clones, with 60% to 80% as singletons. Concerning this clone: Its antigen is undetermined.

This CDR3 is 15 amino acids long. CDR1 is SGHNT, CDR2 YYREEE, per germline (reference sequence). Between the trimmed V and J ends, which lost 4 bases and 4 bases, there was a span of 17 bases. Overall study findings and caveats: Baseline levels of clonality went above those of age-matched healthy donors and moved with circulating CD8+ T-cell counts.

Source: PBMCs, taken after 12 months of ibrutinib treatment. The chain joins TRBV5-4 to TRBJ1-2; D might be TRBD1 (5 bases). The clonotype originates from a human donor with chronic lymphocytic leukemia. The CDR3: CASSPSGQRAYGYTF. The CDR3 bases are TGTGCCAGCAGCCCCTCAGGGCAGAGAGCCTATGGCTACACCTTC.